This is a list of T cell receptor beta chains from one sample in a study of PD-L1 blockade in urothelial cancer. Data came from immunoSEQ multiplex PCR; TCRdb stores just in-frame clones and leaves some out. The table includes just under 30,000 clones, more than 85% detected once. The source was PBMCs, collected around atezolizumab (anti-PD-L1) treatment. The receptor set was obtained from a man in his forties or fifties with urothelial cancer. Both conserved end residues are trimmed from each CDR3. Size is stated for part of the rows, as once, few or many counts, or as a class when the clone is expanded.

J gene	clone size	V gene	CDR3 protein
TRBJ2-7	once	TRBV4-3	ASSHLGHGGNRQQY
TRBJ2-2	NA	TRBV7-2	ASSLGQGARTGELF
TRBJ2-7	NA	TRBV7-6	ASSLAQPTGGFYEQY
TRBJ1-2	NA	TRBV5-6	ASRRDRVYGYT
TRBJ2-1	once	TRBV19	ASIALAGGSNEQF
TRBJ1-2	NA	TRBV6-1	ASSEFPTDNYGYT
TRBJ2-3	few	TRBV5-1	ASSVTSGQRADTQY
TRBJ2-7	NA	TRBV5-6	ASSPRQGAGEQY
TRBJ2-7	NA	TRBV27	ASSPLTGTRGEQY
TRBJ2-1	NA	TRBV27	ASSLPTSGGLNEQF
TRBJ2-7	NA	TRBV6-5	ASSRGQRQEQY
TRBJ2-5	NA	TRBV18	ASSPVVGQGGRETQY
TRBJ2-1	NA	TRBV7-2	ASSFWPYNEQF
TRBJ2-2	NA	TRBV27	ASSPAGLALVTGELF
TRBJ2-1	NA	TRBV13	ASSLGGLAGGYNEQF
TRBJ2-7	NA	TRBV9	ASSVGTSPYEQY
TRBJ2-1	NA	TRBV15	ATSRIPGSTF
TRBJ1-4	few	TRBV28	ASSLSGGAGYEKLF
TRBJ1-2	NA	TRBV9	ASSNYRTGGNYGYT
TRBJ2-5	NA	TRBV10-2	ASSDRTPLLGQY
TRBJ1-1	NA	TRBV6-5	ASKNGGVGTEAF
TRBJ2-2	NA	TRBV5-1	ASRQAGGPTGELF
TRBJ1-2	NA	TRBV27	ASSRTGGYDGYT
TRBJ2-2	NA	TRBV11-3	ASSPSPGLNTGELF
TRBJ2-5	once	TRBV7-9	ASSPGQHQETQY
TRBJ2-2	NA	TRBV11-2	ASSLWAGGPSGELF
TRBJ2-2	few	TRBV5-1	ASQQGGGELF
TRBJ2-7	NA	TRBV9	ASSADSLDIGEQY
TRBJ2-1	NA	TRBV27	ASSTNRGRGNEQF
TRBJ2-1	NA	TRBV2	ASSELAGGFVSYNEQF
TRBJ2-1	NA	TRBV28	ASSYPSGAPQF
TRBJ2-1	NA	TRBV9	ASSVGAGAYNEQF
TRBJ1-2	few	TRBV2	ASTLNRGYTNYGYT
TRBJ2-1	NA	TRBV7-2	ASSLVPLEAWPNEQF
TRBJ1-6	few	TRBV5-1	ASSGVEGAINSPLH
TRBJ2-3	NA	TRBV5-4	ASSSAAASSADTQY
TRBJ2-4	NA	TRBV19	ASRKEGQGGIQY
TRBJ1-5	NA	TRBV6-1	ASSDTDRVGNNQPQH
TRBJ2-7	once	TRBV6-5	ASKAGGSAEQY
TRBJ1-1	NA	TRBV19	ASSMGQVNTEAF